The entry below describes one TCR beta chain. The sample is drawn from a study of control samples from healthy donors and cancer patients. Produced via immunoSEQ multiplex PCR; TCRdb's table is partial and in-frame only. This table holds 45,000 to 60,000 clones, about 95% found once. The receptor was isolated from a man aged 25-45 years in good health. The sample was blood.

CDR3 region: CASSYGQGRGSEKLFF. In DNA form, the CDR3 reads TGTGCCAGCAGTTACGGGCAGGGACGGGGATCTGAAAAACTGTTTTTT. The chain joins TRBV6-6 to TRBJ1-4; possibly TRBD1 for D (5 bases). Between the trimmed V and J ends, which lost 2 bases and 7 bases, there was a span of 17 bases. This CDR3 spans 16 amino acids. The V gene's germline CDR1 is MNHNY and CDR2 SVGAGI (reference sequence).